The entry below describes one TCR beta chain. No antigen is known for it. TCRdb's table, derived via immunoSEQ multiplex PCR, lists solely in-frame clones and lacks some. The profile shows about 680,000 clones, less than 80% of them singletons. The sample belongs to a study of shared clonotypes between healthy human individuals. Whole-study findings and limits: Naive subsets typically showed greater estimated richness than memory subsets.

This CDR3 comprises 17 residues. Trimming took 4 bases from V and 4 from J; bases not matched to a gene: 12. Germline V gives CDR1 SGHAT, CDR2 FQNNGV. This TCR was recovered from a woman aged 25 to 45 in good health. Sequenced: memory CD4+ T cells sorted from blood. The subset denotes: CD45RA-negative fraction. The V gene is TRBV11-2, the J gene TRBJ2-1, with 8 bases matching TRBD2. The CDR3 nucleotides are TGTGCCAGCAGCTCTAGGGTAGCGGGAACTTCATACAATGAGCAGTTCTTC. Its protein product is CASSSRVAGTSYNEQFF.